The 27 T cell receptor beta chains reported below all come from one sample, sequenced in a study of regulatory T cells in long-lasting Graves disease. With iRepertoire HTBI primers and Arm-PCR of CDR3 regions, TCR beta libraries were built. TCRdb ran MiXCR on the multiplex PCR reads and lists one entry per CDR3 protein. Of roughly 440,000 distinct CDR3 sequences listed, approximately 16% are singletons. Stated time point: newly diagnosed GD, antithyroid drugs for less than 3 months. The TCR library was prepared using RNA isolated from PBMCs. This sample also appeared in a second study, on T cells in Graves' hyperthyroidism and ophthalmopathy.

The sequences come from peripheral blood mononuclear cells (PBMCs), collected at new diagnosis, from a patient treated with antithyroid drugs. The receptors originated from a woman between 18 and 30 years old with Graves disease.

The V call is TRBV9, the J call TRBJ2-7; 10 positions match TRBD1. The CDR3 contains 15 residues. The V gene's germline CDR1 is SGDLS and CDR2 YYNGEE. V trimming: 3 bases; J trimming: 3 bases; junction bases outside the gene matches: 6. The CDR3 spells CASSASGTGVYEQYF. DNA of the CDR3: TGTGCCAGCAGCGCATCCGGGACAGGGGTCTACGAGCAGTACTTC.

This clonotype was recorded at least ten times. This sequence joins TRBV27 and TRBJ2-7; no clear D. Germline CDR1 MNHEY, CDR2 SMNVEV (reference sequence). This CDR3 spans 13 amino acids. Trimming took off 7 bases at V and 0 bases at J, with 10 bases between the two ends. This CDR3 is CASKSDNSYEQYF. For the CDR3, the DNA is TGTGCCAGCAAGTCTGACAACTCCTACGAGCAGTACTTC.

The rearrangement links TRBV7-2 to TRBJ2-1, with D hard to call. CDR1 and CDR2 (germline): SGHTA, FQGNSA. The CDR3 loop spans 14 amino acids. Trimming removed 3 bases at V and 10 bases at J, with 16 bases between. The CDR3 coding sequence is TGTGCCAGCAGCTTTGGGGAAACCTTATACGAGCAGTTCTTC. It is translated as CASSFGETLYEQFF.

In this sample, this clonotype turned up many times. This rearrangement joins TRBV10-3 to TRBJ1-1; D is possibly TRBD1 (5 bases). Germline V gene sequence: CDR1 ENHRY, CDR2 SYGVKD. CDR3 length: 13 residues. The V end lost 8 bases, the J end lost 1 base, and 11 bases lay between the germline ends. The CDR3: CAIHSQGNTEAFF. The DNA of the CDR3 is TGTGCCATCCACTCCCAGGGGAACACTGAAGCTTTCTTT.

This clonotype was detected many times. The rearrangement joins TRBV28 to TRBJ2-3, with 8 bases aligning to TRBD2. The ends lost 10 bases at V and 4 bases at J; junction bases unmatched: 4. CDR1 is MDHEN and CDR2 is SYDVKM in the germline V gene. This CDR3 is 12 amino acids long. CDR3 loop: CATSGSADTQYF. For the CDR3, the DNA is TGTGCCACAAGCGGGAGTGCAGATACGCAGTATTTT.

The rearrangement uses TRBV30 and TRBJ1-1, with TRBD1 as a possible D gene (5 bases). V was cut by 5 bases and J by 5 bases, with 15 bases left in between. Germline CDR1 GTSNPN, CDR2 SVGIG (reference sequence). The CDR3 covers 13 residues. The CDR3 DNA sequence: TGTGCCTGGGCTGCCAGGGTTCGAACTGAAGCTTTCTTT. It specifies CAWAARVRTEAFF.

Of note for this clonotype: Being one base from a much bigger clone, this may be a read error. The CDR3 protein is CASTLSRVEQYF. For the CDR3, the DNA is TGTGCCAGCACCCTATCCAGGGTCGAGCAGTACTTC. J is TRBJ2-7 and V is TRBV12-3 or TRBV12-4, with D maybe TRBD1 (5 bases). V was trimmed by 7 bases and J by 6 bases, leaving 13 bases between them. This CDR3 is built from 12 residues.

The rearrangement uses TRBV20-1 and TRBJ1-5; 9 positions match TRBD1. Germline assignment: CDR1 DFQATT and CDR2 SNEGSKA (reference sequence). Germline trimming cut 2 bases from V and 7 bases from J; bases unmatched to any gene: 6. The CDR3 runs to 14 residues. The CDR3 loop reads CSARTGGGRQPQHF. As DNA, the CDR3 is TGCAGTGCTAGAACAGGGGGCGGGAGACAGCCCCAGCATTTT.

Ten or more counts support this clonotype. This chain connects TRBV12-3 or TRBV12-4 to TRBJ1-5; D might be TRBD1 (5 bases). V was trimmed by 3 bases and J by 0 bases, leaving 12 bases between them. This CDR3 is built from 16 residues. The CDR3 protein is CASSFGGPYSNQPQHF. The CDR3, as DNA: TGTGCCAGCAGTTTCGGGGGACCTTATAGCAATCAGCCCCAGCATTTT.

The chain links TRBV6-5 to TRBJ2-3; no definite D call. Germline V lookup: CDR1 MNHEY, CDR2 SVGAGI. The length of the CDR3 is 15 residues. Trimming stripped 0 bases from V and 2 bases from J, with 9 bases between. The CDR3 loop is CASSYSPTLTDTQYF. For the CDR3, the DNA is TGTGCCAGCAGTTACTCCCCTACCCTCACAGATACGCAGTATTTT.

This clonotype was counted ten times or more. The chain employs TRBV28 and TRBJ2-2, with 10 bases aligning to TRBD2. The V gene end was trimmed by 3 bases and the J gene end by 7 bases; junction bases not matched to a gene: 8. This CDR3 is 16 amino acids long. The germline V gene has CDR1 MDHEN and CDR2 SYDVKM. CDR3 region: CASSLASGSYGGELFF. In nucleotides, the CDR3 is TGTGCCAGCAGTTTGGCTAGCGGGAGTTACGGCGGGGAGCTGTTTTTT.

As regards this clonotype: A read error is possible here, since a much larger clone lies one base away. The V call is TRBV29-1, the J call TRBJ2-1, with 11 positions matching TRBD1. Germline values: CDR1 SQVTM, CDR2 ANQGSEA. CDR3 length equals 13 residues. V shed 7 bases and J 10 bases; nucleotides not matched to a gene: 9. The CDR3 reads CSAGQGDSYEQFF. The CDR3 DNA reads as TGCAGCGCGGGACAGGGGGACTCATACGAGCAGTTCTTC.

This clonotype appeared a few times. The chain carries TRBV2 and TRBJ1-1, with 7 bases fitting TRBD1. The CDR3 has 14 residues. CDR1 SNHLY and CDR2 FYNNEI come from the germline V gene. Trimming took 6 bases from V and 2 from J; bases not matched to a gene: 6. The DNA of the CDR3 is TGTGCCAGCAGCCGCGACAGGGTTAACACTGAAGCTTTCTTT. It encodes CASSRDRVNTEAFF.

This clonotype turned up a few times. The genes are TRBV20-1 and TRBJ2-3; D could derive from TRBD1 or TRBD2 (5 bases each). The CDR3 is made up of 15 amino acids. Trimming took 3 bases from V and 6 from J, leaving 19 bases between them. Germline assignment: CDR1 DFQATT and CDR2 SNEGSKA (reference sequence). In DNA, the CDR3 is TGCAGTGCTAGGATCCCGGGGCCCTGGGTGGATACGCAGTATTTT. As protein: CSARIPGPWVDTQYF.

This clonotype was seen a few times. V is TRBV11-2 and J is TRBJ1-6; TRBD1 matches at 7 bases. This CDR3 is 15 amino acids long. Losses at the gene ends were 5 bases for V and 6 bases for J; bases not matched to a gene: 7. Germline CDR1 is SGHAT and CDR2 is FQNNGV. Here the CDR3 DNA reads TGTGCCAGCAGCACGTCGAGGGGGCCTAATTCACCCCTCCACTTT. It encodes CASSTSRGPNSPLHF.

The V gene is TRBV9, the J gene TRBJ1-1, with D perhaps TRBD1 (6 bases). The V and J ends lost 1 base and 4 bases respectively, with 14 bases between them. The CDR3 runs 15 residues. The germline V gene has CDR1 SGDLS and CDR2 YYNGEE. CDR3: CASSVQGMGGTEAFF. The CDR3 region has the DNA TGTGCCAGCAGCGTACAGGGGATGGGCGGCACTGAAGCTTTCTTT.

This clonotype was counted a few times. The CDR3 spells CASSPTWGVGGEQYF. Written as DNA, the CDR3 is TGTGCCAGCAGCCCCACTTGGGGGGTGGGTGGCGAGCAGTACTTC. The chain joins TRBV12-3 or TRBV12-4 to TRBJ2-7; possibly TRBD2 for D (6 bases). The CDR3 runs 15 residues. The V gene lost 6 bases and the J gene lost 6 bases, with 21 bases spanning the gap.

In its sample, this clonotype was seen a few times. CDR3 sequence (DNA): TGCGCCAGCAGCCCTTACTGGACAGGGGGTAACTCTGGAAACACCATATATTTT. Its translation: CASSPYWTGGNSGNTIYF. The V gene is TRBV4-1, the J gene TRBJ1-3; TRBD1 aligns across 10 bases. The CDR3 is 18 residues long. Germline lookup yields CDR1 MGHRA and CDR2 YSYEKL. J lost 0 bases, V lost 4 bases, and 9 bases had no gene match.

Ten or more counts support this clonotype. The V gene is TRBV7-9, the J gene TRBJ2-4; the match to TRBD2 covers 9 bases. The CDR3 contains 13 residues. V lost 5 bases, J lost 16 bases, and 12 bases stayed unmatched. Looked up from germline, CDR1 is SEHNR and CDR2 is FQNEAQ (reference sequence). In DNA, the CDR3 is TGTGCCAGCAGCCCTCCTGCCGGGACTAGCTACTACTTC. Translation gives CASSPPAGTSYYF.

This clonotype was seen repeatedly, ten times or more. The chain has TRBV27 and TRBJ2-3, with D perhaps TRBD2 (5 bases). V lost 0 bases and J lost 7, with 14 bases in between. The germline CDR1 and CDR2 sequences are MNHEY and SMNVEV (reference sequence). This CDR3 has 15 amino acids. This CDR3 reads CASSLSGVKVNTQYF. The CDR3 bases are TGTGCCAGCAGTTTATCCGGGGTCAAGGTGAATACGCAGTATTTT.

The gene calls are TRBV10-2 and TRBJ2-7, with 7 nucleotides matching TRBD1. The CDR3 covers 14 residues. The J segment lost 0 bases and the V segment lost 7 bases, leaving 6 bases of the junction unmatched. CDR1 is WSHSY and CDR2 is SAAADI in the germline V gene. DNA for the CDR3: TGCGCCAGCACACGGGACAGTGTCTCCTACGAGCAGTACTTC. This encodes CASTRDSVSYEQYF.

The V and J genes are TRBV27 and TRBJ2-1, with D uncertain. This CDR3 region has 14 residues. Germline V lookup: CDR1 MNHEY, CDR2 SMNVEV (reference sequence). Trimming shortened V by 5 bases and J by 3 bases, and 11 bases separated the two germline ends. The CDR3 reads CASSPEISYNEQFF. CDR3 coding DNA: TGTGCCAGCAGTCCGGAGATCAGCTACAATGAGCAGTTCTTC.

The chain couples TRBV7-3 to TRBJ2-1, with D possibly matching TRBD2 (6 bases). Trimming pared 6 bases from V and 4 bases from J, leaving 19 bases between. CDR3 length: 16 amino acids. CDR1 and CDR2 from the germline V gene are SGHTA and FQGTGA. In DNA, the CDR3 is TGTGCCAGCAGTTCCCGCGGCGGAGGAGGGTACAATGAGCAGTTCTTC. Encoded protein: CASSSRGGGGYNEQFF.

This clonotype was seen many times. V usage is TRBV28 and J usage is TRBJ2-7; the match to TRBD1 covers 7 bases. The CDR3 totals 16 residues. The ends lost 5 bases at V and 4 bases at J; junction bases unmatched: 14. Germline V lookup: CDR1 MDHEN, CDR2 SYDVKM. CDR3 coding DNA: TGTGCCAGCAGTCTGGGGGACAGCGCGACCTCGTACGAGCAGTACTTC. Translating it yields CASSLGDSATSYEQYF.

This clonotype appeared many times. The chain employs TRBV27 and TRBJ2-1; TRBD2 aligns across 9 bases. With V trimmed by 3 bases and J by 10 bases, 10 bases remained unmatched. The germline V gene has CDR1 MNHEY and CDR2 SMNVEV (reference sequence). This CDR3 has 15 amino acids. The CDR3 region has the DNA TGTGCCAGCAGTTTTCGGGCGGGAGGGCCACGGGAGCAGTTCTTC. Its protein product is CASSFRAGGPREQFF.

The sample holds a few counts of this clonotype. J is TRBJ1-2 and V is TRBV19, with D possibly being TRBD1 (6 bases). From germline, CDR1 is LNHDA and CDR2 SQIVND (reference sequence). Deletions cut 4 bases from V and 4 bases from J, with 13 bases between. This CDR3 has 14 residues. The CDR3 region has the DNA TGTGCCAGTAGTACCTTGGACAGCCCCTATGGCTACACCTTC. This encodes CASSTLDSPYGYTF.

This clonotype was seen ten or more times. The chain joins TRBV28 to TRBJ1-4; the D gene is possibly TRBD1 (6 bases). Germline V gives CDR1 MDHEN, CDR2 SYDVKM. Between the trimmed V and J ends, which lost 4 bases and 2 bases, there was a span of 17 bases. The CDR3 is made up of 17 amino acids. The DNA of the CDR3 is TGTGCCAGCAGTTCTCGTCAGGGGCTCGGTACTAATGAAAAACTGTTTTTT. This gives the protein CASSSRQGLGTNEKLFF.